This TCR beta chain came from a study of cytomegalovirus exposure and HLA in healthy donors (dated by TCRdb to about 2017). Concerning the study at large: According to a later analysis, one platform produced both the roughly 130 validation repertoires and the 620 or so repertoires of the first cohort. The study was designed to test whether signatures of past pathogen exposure could be identified by cataloging public T cell receptors. To predict cytomegalovirus infection status, the study brought together high-throughput TCR immunosequencing, statistical association of individual TCRs with disease status, and machine learning. Along with the approximately 650-subject first cohort, a separate validation cohort of about 110 different subjects was used. Overall study outcomes, separate from this receptor: In both the original and validation cohorts, the classifier was reported to diagnose cytomegalovirus status with high specificity and sensitivity. Of the cluster scores, approximately 94% were above 0 in a later analysis, which found that TCRs clustered in the first cohort also tended to co-occur in the 120 validation repertoires. The authors suggested that the approach could potentially be generalized to other disease states and immunological phenotypes. Most TCR sequences were observed very rarely across donors, whereas some public TCRs were present in many individuals. A few of the identified cytomegalovirus-associated TCR beta chains were confirmed in vitro to be specific for cytomegalovirus antigens. All 120 or so repertoires were used to score co-occurrence in the validation cohort in a later analysis, because that analysis had no HLA typing for the cohort. In the study, approximately 160 TCR beta chains were listed as associated with cytomegalovirus.

The library was produced with the immunoSEQ multiplex PCR assay. Processing in the source paper ran as follows. To diagnose cytomegalovirus status from the catalog of TCR beta chain sequences, a statistical classification framework was built. TCRdb re-hosts the immuneACCESS table, in-frame sequences only. Its copies lack some clones; in the studies checked, an unresolved V gene accounts for under half of them, and the cause for the rest is not known. D and trimming were read from the DNA, whereas the V and J calls and clone size are those reported in that table. The sample yields fewer than 200,000 clones; 85% were counted once. The ten largest clonotypes hold about 15% of the sample. The CDR1 and CDR2 encoded by the germline V gene are ENHRY and SYGVKD. The CDR3, cysteine through phenylalanine, is 16 amino acids long. Only the CDR3 region is kept as DNA, spanning 48 bases read in frame from base 1. Relative to germline, V is missing 0 bases and J is missing 7 bases, with 6 bases of the junction outside any gene match.

For this clone: Its antigen remains undetermined. Nothing much larger sits one base from this clone, and base qualities are not available.

Donors formed part of the validation cohort, which comprised 120 subjects and was distinct from the first cohort of several hundred subjects. Rearrangement joined TRBV10-3 to TRBJ2-3; 11 of the junction bases match TRBD2. This clonotype originated in a man aged 18 to 30 in good health and CMV-seropositive. Material: PBMCs. CDR3 sequence: CAISESTSGSTYTQYF. The DNA is as follows: TGTGCCATCAGTGAGTCTACTAGCGGGAGTACGTATACGCAGTATTTT.